The rows below give T cell receptor beta chains drawn from one sample of a study of cytomegalovirus exposure and HLA in healthy donors. Libraries were prepared by immunoSEQ multiplex PCR; TCRdb keeps only in-frame clonotypes and omits some of them. The sample holds 53,000 or so clones. Input material: PBMCs. These receptors all stem from a young man in good health and CMV-seropositive. The conserved cysteine and the conserved F or W are not part of the CDR3 here. Each record gives: CDR3 length, V gene, CDR3 protein.

cdr3_length: 14
v_call: TRBV9
cdr3_aa: ASSPGLAGSTDTQY

cdr3_length: 15
v_call: TRBV2
cdr3_aa: ASSETLAGDSTDTQY

cdr3_length: 13
v_call: TRBV5-1
cdr3_aa: ASSLAGTRQDTQY

cdr3_length: 14
v_call: TRBV19
cdr3_aa: ASSRSGRPPSYEQY

cdr3_length: 13
v_call: TRBV5-1
cdr3_aa: ASSSGDNLSYEQY

cdr3_length: 16
v_call: TRBV9
cdr3_aa: ASSVGLAGVPNTGELF

cdr3_length: 13
v_call: TRBV2
cdr3_aa: ASSPAGWGNQPQH

cdr3_length: 11
v_call: TRBV5-6
cdr3_aa: ASSPTGGYGYT

cdr3_length: 14
v_call: TRBV7-9
cdr3_aa: ASSRTGLASTDTQY

cdr3_length: 12
v_call: TRBV27
cdr3_aa: ASSLLGGSDEQF

cdr3_length: 15
v_call: TRBV18
cdr3_aa: ASSPISGTGGSYEQY

cdr3_length: 14
v_call: TRBV7-9
cdr3_aa: ASSLDWGEGRYEQY

cdr3_length: 13
v_call: TRBV4-1
cdr3_aa: ASSQEGGRVGGYT

cdr3_length: 13
v_call: TRBV19
cdr3_aa: ASKSGQAQNQPQH

cdr3_length: 11
v_call: TRBV7-8
cdr3_aa: ASSSGPSYEQY

cdr3_length: 12
v_call: TRBV11-2
cdr3_aa: ASRGLAGSNEQF

cdr3_length: 11
v_call: TRBV5-4
cdr3_aa: ASRPAGDGEQY

cdr3_length: 15
v_call: TRBV28
cdr3_aa: ASSLRDRTYSNQPQH